This T cell receptor beta chain originates from a study of early T cells in non-severe SARS-CoV-2 infection (dated by TCRdb to about 2021). A note on the overall study: Because TCR sequencing relied on bulk RNA taken from unsorted whole blood, pairing of alpha and beta chains was not possible.

The study was a case-control design nested within a healthcare worker cohort in London, UK, with weekly nasopharyngeal swab PCR tests and blood sampling. Healthcare workers were recruited between 23 and 31 March 2020, during the week of the UK lockdown, and were followed weekly for up to roughly 16 weeks. Comment on this clonotype: Its antigen is not yet known. It has no much larger one-base neighbor in the sample; base qualities were not kept.

The library was generated by 5' RACE. For sequencing, a NextSeq 500 was employed. Unique molecular identifiers were attached to individual cDNA molecules in the TCR library protocol so that sequencing error and PCR bias could be corrected. TCR alpha and beta chains were both sequenced, and the abundances of alpha and beta sequences in each sample were closely correlated with each other. Regarding the original processing steps: V gene, J gene and CDR3 annotation of TCR sequences was performed with Decombinator V4. Expanded TCRs were defined as changing significantly between any two time points under a Poisson model with p below 0.0001. Abundances of TCRs were expressed as counts per million after normalisation to the total number of TCRs sequenced in each sample. MAIT TCRs were defined by TRAV1-2 paired with TRAJ12, TRAJ20 or TRAJ33, and iNKT TCRs by TRAV10 paired with TRAJ18. VDJdb, accessed on 1 November 2021, was searched for TCRs annotated for CMV, EBV and SARS-CoV-2, and TCRs annotated for more than one antigen were excluded. The raw public reads went through TCRdb reprocessing: fastp at Q25, MiXCR clone calling, in-frame beta chains kept. Rows merge per CDR3 protein into single entries with the most common DNA and genes. These V and J calls rely on TCRdb rather than the paper's analysis. The sample profile shows 35,000 to 50,000 distinct CDR3 sequences; approximately 22% of them were found once. The ten largest make up under 6% of the sample.

Overall results and qualifications from the work: Matching against VDJdb was skewed toward anti-spike CD8 responses, likely underestimated virus-specific expansions, and missed private and CD4 specificities.

Including cysteine and phenylalanine, the CDR3 has 15 amino acids. CDR3 DNA is the only sequence kept; it has 45 bases, read in frame from the first base. The trim is 2 bases for V and 2 bases for J, with a gap of 10 bases between the germline ends. Via the germline V gene, CDR1 is SGHTA and CDR2 FQGNSA. The clonotype originates from an adult who was a healthcare worker with PCR-confirmed SARS-CoV-2 infection or an uninfected control (not recorded which). Recombination joined TRBV7-2 with TRBJ1-3; the D gene is perhaps TRBD1, from 6 matching bases. The sequences come from whole blood, collected at baseline. The CDR3 region has the sequence CASSLRGMAGNTIYF. The DNA sequence reads TGTGCCAGCAGCTTAAGGGGGATGGCTGGAAACACCATATATTTT.